A single sample gave rise to the 19 T cell receptor beta chains below, sequenced in a study of blood T cell repertoires in COVID-19. This table comes from immunoSEQ multiplex PCR, and its TCRdb copy is limited to in-frame clones, with some not included. This table holds around 51,000 clones, over 75% found once. Sequencing was carried out using peripheral blood. These receptors were collected from a man aged 70-80 years with acute or convalescent COVID-19.

The rearrangement joins TRBV3-1 (or the pseudogene TRBV3-2) to TRBJ2-2; 8 bases fit TRBD2. The CDR3 totals 17 residues. V lost 4 bases to trimming and J lost 2 bases; unmatched junction nucleotides: 9. The germline gives CDR1 LGHDT, CDR2 YNNKEL (reference sequence). CDR3: CASSRRGGGKNTGELFF. The CDR3 DNA reads TGTGCCAGCAGCCGCCGAGGCGGGGGGAAAAACACCGGGGAGCTGTTTTTT.

Only one count was recorded for this clone. The chain employs TRBV4-1 and TRBJ2-5; 8 nucleotides line up with TRBD1. CDR3 length equals 15 residues. V lost 1 base to trimming and J lost 4 bases; unmatched junction nucleotides: 5. CDR1 and CDR2 from the germline V gene are MGHRA and YSYEKL. CDR3 bases: TGCGCCAGCAGCCAAGGCAGGGGGCGCGGAGAGACCCAGTACTTC. Its protein is CASSQGRGRGETQYF.

The V gene is TRBV28, the J gene TRBJ1-1; D uncertain. Germline V gene sequence: CDR1 MDHEN, CDR2 SYDVKM. This CDR3 spans 16 amino acids. Between the trimmed V and J ends, which lost 6 bases and 0 bases, there was a span of 17 bases. The DNA of the CDR3 is TGTGCCAGCAGCCGCCGGGAGGGAAGCATGAACACTGAAGCTTTCTTT. This gives the protein CASSRREGSMNTEAFF.

The chain has TRBV6-5 and TRBJ1-1; D possibly corresponds to TRBD1 (6 bases). Trimming took 6 bases from V and 5 from J, leaving 16 bases between them. Per germline, CDR1 MNHEY and CDR2 SVGAGI. This CDR3 is built from 14 residues. The CDR3 DNA follows: TGTGCCAGCAGGTCGAAACCAGGGGTTACTGAAGCTTTCTTT. This encodes CASRSKPGVTEAFF.

The chain combines TRBV5-4 with TRBJ1-2, with no clear D. V lost 0 bases and J lost 4, with 4 bases in between. This CDR3 region has 12 residues. Germline-derived CDR1 and CDR2 are SGHNT and YYREEE (reference sequence). CDR3 sequence (DNA): TGTGCCAGCAGCTTGGACAGCTATGGCTACACCTTC. It translates to CASSLDSYGYTF.

As DNA, the CDR3 is TGCGCCAGCAGCCAAGATAGAGGGGGCACAACTCGTTGGACCGGGGAGCTGTTTTTT. Encoded protein: CASSQDRGGTTRWTGELFF. The chain is built from TRBV4-1 and TRBJ2-2; TRBD1 matches 7 bases. Germline V CDR1 and CDR2: MGHRA, YSYEKL. This CDR3 is built from 19 residues. Trimming removed 0 bases from V and 5 bases from J; junction bases left unmatched: 15.

The chain combines TRBV7-6 with TRBJ1-3; perhaps TRBD1 as D (6 bases). The CDR3 covers 16 residues. With 5 bases removed from V and 2 bases from J, the gap between germline ends came to 16 bases. The V gene's germline CDR1 is SGHVS and CDR2 FNYEAQ. The CDR3 here is CASSLGGGQAGNTIYF. CDR3 sequence (DNA): TGTGCCAGCAGCCTCGGCGGGGGGCAGGCTGGAAACACCATATATTTT.

This chain links TRBV7-9 with TRBJ1-1, with 8 bases aligning to TRBD1. The CDR3 loop spans 18 amino acids. CDR1 is SEHNR and CDR2 is FQNEAQ in the germline V gene (reference sequence). Trimming cost V 2 bases and J 9 bases; bases outside gene matches: 20. In nucleotides, the CDR3 is TGTGCCAGCAGCTTAATCCCTAGGACAGGGACCCGTCGGGTAAAAGCTTTCTTT. This codes for CASSLIPRTGTRRVKAFF.

The CDR3 DNA reads TGTGCCAGCAGTTACTCAGCGGTACCTTCACCCCTCCACTTT. It specifies CASSYSAVPSPLHF. The rearrangement uses TRBV6-5 and TRBJ1-6, with D hard to call. The CDR3 spans 14 residues. Germline loops: CDR1 MNHEY, CDR2 SVGAGI. With 0 bases removed from V and 9 bases from J, the gap between germline ends came to 9 bases.

This clone appeared a single time. The chain links TRBV9 to TRBJ2-1; 7 positions match TRBD2. Germline CDR1 reads SGDLS; CDR2 reads YYNGEE. The CDR3 length is 13 residues. V was pared by 6 bases and J by 5 bases, with 5 bases of the junction left unmatched. CDR3 sequence reads: CASNTGGNNEQFF. CDR3 coding DNA: TGTGCCAGCAATACCGGGGGGAACAATGAGCAGTTCTTC.

The V call is TRBV7-3, the J call TRBJ2-5; TRBD1 aligns across 7 bases. Unmatched junction bases numbered 7, after V lost 4 bases and J lost 5 bases. Germline V lookup: CDR1 SGHTA, CDR2 FQGTGA. The CDR3 has 14 amino acids. The chain's CDR3 is CASSSTGAGETQYF. As DNA, the CDR3 is TGTGCCAGCAGCTCCACAGGGGCAGGGGAGACCCAGTACTTC.

This clone is labeled as medium-sized. The chain has TRBV7-9 and TRBJ1-3; the D gene is possibly TRBD1 (5 bases). The CDR3 totals 16 residues. V was shortened by 4 bases and J by 0 bases, with 13 bases between the two germline ends. CDR1 and CDR2 from the germline V gene are SEHNR and FQNEAQ (reference sequence). CDR3 DNA sequence: TGTGCCAGCAGCTCCCAGGACATGGTCTCTGGAAACACCATATATTTT. Its protein product is CASSSQDMVSGNTIYF.

The rearrangement joins TRBV7-8 to TRBJ1-5, with a possible D match to TRBD1 (5 bases). This CDR3 comprises 15 residues. The germline V and J ends were trimmed by 1 base and 7 bases, with 14 bases remaining between them. Germline V gene sequence: CDR1 SGHVS, CDR2 FQNEAQ. CDR3 in amino acids: CASSLERFRGQPQHF. The CDR3 coding sequence is TGTGCCAGCAGCTTAGAACGATTTAGGGGCCAGCCCCAGCATTTT.

The chain links TRBV6-5 to TRBJ1-3; a possible D gene is TRBD1 (5 bases). In germline, CDR1 is MNHEY, CDR2 SVGAGI. The CDR3 extends over 15 amino acids. Deletions cut 6 bases from V and 0 bases from J, with 12 bases between. The CDR3 spells CASRVDSSSGNTIYF. The DNA for the CDR3 is TGTGCCAGCAGGGTCGACAGCTCCTCTGGAAACACCATATATTTT.

The V gene is TRBV14, the J gene TRBJ2-1, with TRBD2 as a possible D gene (5 bases). The CDR3 consists of 15 residues. Trimming shortened V by 4 bases and J by 6 bases, and 16 bases separated the two germline ends. Germline V gene sequence: CDR1 SGHDN, CDR2 FVKESK. The CDR3: CASSPKWKGVNEQFF. DNA of the CDR3: TGTGCCAGCAGCCCGAAGTGGAAGGGAGTCAATGAGCAGTTCTTC.

The CDR3 DNA sequence: TGTGCCAGTAGTATAAGTGGGGTAGCGGAAACTGAAGCTTTCTTT. This translates into CASSISGVAETEAFF. The rearrangement joins TRBV19 to TRBJ1-1; D gene unclear. The V gene's germline CDR1 is LNHDA and CDR2 SQIVND (reference sequence). V was shortened by 2 bases and J by 5 bases, with 15 bases between the two germline ends. The CDR3 is 15 amino acids.

The chain carries TRBV18 and TRBJ2-3; 8 nucleotides line up with TRBD1. The CDR3 length is 17 residues. Germline V CDR1 and CDR2: KGHSH, LQKENI. After removal of 3 bases from V and 0 bases from J, the junction contained 8 bases not matched to a gene. Here the CDR3 reads CASSPPRRGQSTDTQYF. In DNA form, the CDR3 reads TGTGCCAGCTCACCGCCCCGCAGGGGGCAGAGCACAGATACGCAGTATTTT.

The count of this clone is one. This chain connects TRBV9 to TRBJ2-2; 12 bases fit TRBD2. The V and J ends lost 0 bases and 5 bases, in that order; junction bases with no gene match: 8. The CDR3 totals 18 residues. CDR1 and CDR2 (germline): SGDLS, YYNGEE. CDR3 nucleotides: TGTGCCAGCAGCGTAGGAGGGCTAGGACTAGCGGGGACCGGGGAGCTGTTTTTT. Translated, it gives CASSVGGLGLAGTGELFF.

V is TRBV7-3 and J is TRBJ2-3; 10 bases agree with TRBD2. The V segment lost 1 base and the J segment 1 base; nucleotides outside the gene matches: 8. This CDR3 is built from 18 residues. Germline V gene lookup returns CDR1 SGHTA and CDR2 FQGTGA. CDR3 region: CASSLNPSLAGGTDTQYF. CDR3 sequence (DNA): TGTGCCAGCAGCTTAAACCCCTCTCTAGCGGGGGGCACAGATACGCAGTATTTT.